These 16 T cell receptor beta chains were sequenced from one sample in a study of shared clonotypes between healthy human individuals (TCRdb year 2020). The method behind the library was the immunoSEQ multiplex PCR assay. The immuneACCESS repertoire file appears here via TCRdb, limited to in-frame rearrangements. These files lack a portion of the clones; in checked studies, under half of the deficit traces to unresolved V genes, and the cause of the others is not known. Recorded for this sample are around 1,100,000 clones; approximately 80% of them occurred a single time. In total, the top ten clones hold more than 0.85% of the sample. The sequenced material came from memory CD4+ T cells from PBMCs. The cell subset or site label, as the study defines it: CD45RA-negative fraction. The origin of the receptors is a man in his late teens or twenties in good health. Some clones in this sample may be carry-over from other donors' samples.

The chain joins TRBV28 to TRBJ2-7, with D uncertain. V was cut by 6 bases and J by 1 base, with 19 bases left in between. This CDR3 is built from 16 residues. Germline CDR1 and CDR2: MDHEN and SYDVKM. CDR3 sequence: CASRPMDGPSSYEQYF. In DNA form, the CDR3 reads TGTGCCAGCAGGCCGATGGACGGCCCCTCTTCCTACGAGCAGTACTTC.

On this clone itself: The same CDR3 also results from other DNA sequences found in this sample. The rearrangement links TRBV5-1 to TRBJ2-7; perhaps TRBD2 as D (5 bases). Germline CDR1 is SGHRS and CDR2 is YFSETQ. The CDR3 has 13 residues. Trimming left V 1 base short and J 3 bases short, with 8 bases between. The CDR3 sequence: CASSLSSGYEQYF. In nucleotides, the CDR3 is TGCGCCAGCAGCTTGTCGAGCGGCTACGAGCAGTACTTC. The whole variable domain, filled in from reference TRBV5-1 and TRBJ2-7, reads KAGVTQTPRYLIKTRGQQVTLSCSPISGHRSVSWYQQTPGQGLQFLFEYFSETQRNKGNFPGRFSGRQFSNSRSEMNVSTLELGDSALYLCASSLSSGYEQYFGPGTRLTVT.

The chain recombines TRBV2 with TRBJ2-7, with D perhaps matching TRBD1 (6 bases). The CDR3 has 15 amino acids. Germline V lookup: CDR1 SNHLY, CDR2 FYNNEI. V was pared by 7 bases and J by 7 bases, with 23 bases between. The CDR3 nucleotides are TGTGCCAGCAAAGGAACTGCTGGGTCCGGACAGGAGCAGTACTTC. It specifies CASKGTAGSGQEQYF. Full variable domain (missing parts from reference TRBV2 and TRBJ2-7): EPEVTQTPSHQVTQMGQEVILRCVPISNHLYFYWYRQILGQKVEFLVSFYNNEISEKSEIFDDQFSVERPDGSNFTLKIRSTKLEDSAMYFCASKGTAGSGQEQYFGPGTRLTVT.

The genes are TRBV28 and TRBJ1-5; the D is unclear. CDR1 is MDHEN and CDR2 is SYDVKM in the germline V gene. The V end lost 0 bases, the J end lost 6 bases, and 3 bases lay between the germline ends. The CDR3 sequence is 12 residues long. CDR3 region: CASSLWSQPQHF. The CDR3 DNA is TGTGCCAGCAGTTTATGGAGTCAGCCCCAGCATTTT.

This clone was observed a single time. Distinct nucleotide sequences in the sample also encode this CDR3. The chain uses TRBV7-3 and TRBJ2-1; TRBD2 might be the D (5 bases). The CDR3 spans 16 residues. The germline V and J ends were trimmed by 1 base and 0 bases, with 10 bases remaining between them. Germline values: CDR1 SGHTA, CDR2 FQGTGA. CDR3 sequence reads: CASSLKPGSSYNEQFF. The CDR3 DNA reads as TGTGCCAGCAGCTTAAAGCCGGGAAGCTCCTACAATGAGCAGTTCTTC.

The chain has TRBV28 and TRBJ2-7, with TRBD2 identical over 9 bases. This CDR3 contains 13 residues. J gave up 3 bases and V 11 bases, and 8 bases lay outside the gene matches. Germline values: CDR1 MDHEN, CDR2 SYDVKM. CDR3 sequence reads: CAAGGLAGYEQYF. DNA for the CDR3: TGTGCCGCGGGGGGACTAGCAGGCTACGAGCAGTACTTC.

The V and J genes are TRBV5-8 and TRBJ2-7, with D perhaps given as TRBD1 or TRBD2 (5 bases each). This CDR3 is 12 amino acids long. The germline V gene encodes CDR1 SGHTS and CDR2 YDEGEE. Trimming stripped 4 bases from V and 4 bases from J, with 9 bases between. The CDR3 nucleotides read TGTGCCAGCAGCCGGGACCGTTACGAGCAGTACTTC. It specifies CASSRDRYEQYF.

This sequence joins TRBV19 and TRBJ1-2; TRBD1 might be the D (5 bases). The germline gives CDR1 LNHDA, CDR2 SQIVND (reference sequence). Trimming shortened V by 10 bases and J by 4 bases, and 16 bases separated the two germline ends. This CDR3 is 13 amino acids long. CDR3 in DNA: TGTGCCACCCAGAGCAGGGACCGCTATGGCTACACCTTC. Encoded protein: CATQSRDRYGYTF.

The V call is TRBV7-9, the J call TRBJ1-2; D gene ambiguous. Germline CDR1 is SEHNR and CDR2 is FQNEAQ (reference sequence). The germline V and J ends were trimmed by 1 base and 0 bases, with 6 bases remaining between them. The CDR3 has 14 amino acids. The CDR3 region has the DNA TGTGCCAGCAGCTTAGAACTCGCTAACTATGGCTACACCTTC. Its protein is CASSLELANYGYTF.

This clone occurred many times. V and J are TRBV5-1 and TRBJ2-7; D possibly matches TRBD1 or TRBD2 (5 bases each). CDR3 length equals 15 residues. Trimming left V 4 bases short and J 0 bases short, with 14 bases between. Per germline, CDR1 SGHRS and CDR2 YFSETQ. This CDR3 reads CASSDPGRVSYEQYF. The DNA for the CDR3 is TGCGCCAGCAGCGATCCGGGACGGGTCTCCTACGAGCAGTACTTC. The whole variable domain, remainder taken from reference TRBV5-1 and TRBJ2-7, is KAGVTQTPRYLIKTRGQQVTLSCSPISGHRSVSWYQQTPGQGLQFLFEYFSETQRNKGNFPGRFSGRQFSNSRSEMNVSTLELGDSALYLCASSDPGRVSYEQYFGPGTRLTVT.

This chain links TRBV28 with TRBJ2-2; 9 positions agree with TRBD2. The CDR3 totals 19 residues. Trimming removed 3 bases from V and 2 bases from J; junction bases left unmatched: 13. Germline loops: CDR1 MDHEN, CDR2 SYDVKM. The DNA for the CDR3 is TGTGCCAGCAGTTTTCCACATTATAGCGGGAGATTAAACACCGGGGAGCTGTTTTTT. It codes for CASSFPHYSGRLNTGELFF. The entire variable domain, with the rest obtained from reference TRBV28 and TRBJ2-2, is as follows: DVKVTQSSRYLVKRTGEKVFLECVQDMDHENMFWYRQDPGLGLRLIYFSYDVKMKEKGDIPEGYSVSREKKERFSLILESASTNQTSMYLCASSFPHYSGRLNTGELFFGEGSRLTVL.

This chain links TRBV21-1 with TRBJ2-7. TRBV21-1 is a listed pseudogene. The CDR3 totals 12 residues. The CDR3 DNA is TGTGCCAGCACCACTACAGACCACGAGCAGTACTTC. Residues: CASTTTDHEQYF.

V gene TRBV7-7 combines with J gene TRBJ2-5, with D perhaps assigned TRBD1 or TRBD2 (6 bases each). Germline-derived CDR1 and CDR2 are SSHAT and FNYEAQ (reference sequence). The CDR3 spans 15 residues. Trimming stripped 4 bases from V and 2 bases from J, with 14 bases between. The CDR3: CASSSNRGVQETQYF. CDR3 DNA sequence: TGTGCCAGCAGCTCCAATAGGGGGGTACAAGAGACCCAGTACTTC.

V is TRBV9 and J is TRBJ2-3; perhaps D is TRBD1 or TRBD2 (5 bases each). CDR3 length: 14 amino acids. V shed 4 bases and J shed 5 bases, with 14 bases lying between them. Germline V CDR1 and CDR2: SGDLS, YYNGEE. The CDR3 sequence is CASSLRGDKDTQYF. DNA of the CDR3: TGTGCCAGCAGCTTAAGGGGAGACAAAGATACGCAGTATTTT. The full variable domain, with the rest looked up from reference TRBV9 and TRBJ2-3, is DSGVTQTPKHLITATGQRVTLRCSPRSGDLSVYWYQQSLDQGLQFLIQYYNGEERAKGNILERFSAQQFPDLHSELNLSSLELGDSALYFCASSLRGDKDTQYFGPGTRLTVL.

This clone was recorded a few times. The chain is built from TRBV28 and TRBJ2-3; D tentatively reads TRBD1 or TRBD2 (7 bases each). Germline loops: CDR1 MDHEN, CDR2 SYDVKM. This CDR3 has 15 residues. The germline V and J ends were trimmed by 4 bases and 1 base, with 12 bases remaining between them. In DNA, the CDR3 is TGTGCCAGCAGTTCGGGAGGACAGGGCACAGATACGCAGTATTTT. It translates to CASSSGGQGTDTQYF.

The V gene is TRBV6-4, the J gene TRBJ1-1, with D tentatively TRBD1 (6 bases). This CDR3 comprises 14 residues. Trimming took 2 bases from V and 5 from J, leaving 12 bases between them. Germline V gene sequence: CDR1 MRHNA, CDR2 SNTAGT. CDR3 coding DNA: TGTGCCAGCAGTGACGGGGGTAGGGGGACTGAAGCTTTCTTT. Residues: CASSDGGRGTEAFF.